A selection of T cell receptor beta chains follows, all from one sample in a study of T cells expressing NK-cell markers. TCRdb reworked the 5' RACE reads into one entry per CDR3 protein, no DNA. Its clone listing holds around 470,000 distinct CDR3 sequences. The sequencing input was blood T cells: a sorted CD56 or NKG2C T cell subset, CD4+ or CD8+ T cells, or bulk PBMC T cells (not recorded which). These receptors were taken from a woman aged 45-60 years in good health. CDR3s include the opening cysteine and the closing phenylalanine or tryptophan.

>TRBV7-3|TRBJ2-2
CASSPRARGSGTGELFF
>TRBV5-6|TRBJ2-3
CASRQGGMSTDTQYF
>TRBV18|TRBJ2-1
CASSPRPGGEQFF
>TRBV20-1|TRBJ2-1
CSAPGIWTNSSYNEQFF
>TRBV12-3/TRBV12-4|TRBJ2-2
CASSLATQLTGELFF
>TRBV11-2|TRBJ2-2
CASSLDSGTGELFF
>TRBV6-2/TRBV6-3|TRBJ2-2
CASSPHVGLANTGELFF
>TRBV19|TRBJ1-1
CASRDRNREAFF
>TRBV13|TRBJ1-2
CASSPRKQGYGYTF
>TRBV5-1|TRBJ2-1
CASRHGGGRADNEQFF
>TRBV6-5|TRBJ1-1
CASRQTGGFQTEAFF
>TRBV4-1|TRBJ2-1
CASSQAWLAGGNKSYNEQFF
>TRBV11-2|TRBJ2-1
CASSLKSPYQRLDNEQFF
>TRBV12-3/TRBV12-4|TRBJ1-6
CASRKLGVKDSPLHF
>TRBV7-9|TRBJ2-3
CASSLGDITDTQYF
>TRBV20-1|TRBJ1-1
CSAQTGFGAEAFF
>TRBV29-1|TRBJ2-1
CSVDSGRVRDEQFF
>TRBV12-3/TRBV12-4|TRBJ2-2
CASSFRVAGGGTGELFF
>TRBV2|TRBJ2-1
CASSDDSEQFF
>TRBV11-2|TRBJ2-1
CASSLNSGRGNEQFF
>TRBV12-3/TRBV12-4|TRBJ1-6
CASSLNAGDSPLHF
>TRBV5-1|TRBJ2-7
CASGPGLAGGPSYEQYF
>TRBV12-3/TRBV12-4|TRBJ1-2
CATRLGQNKGYTF
>TRBV6-6|TRBJ1-1
CASSPWMNTEAFF
>TRBV29-1|TRBJ2-1
CSVDSWAGPSSYNEQFF
>TRBV2|TRBJ1-5
CASSATGEGNQPQHF
>TRBV29-1|TRBJ1-1
CSVGGQGLNTEAFF
>TRBV5-1|TRBJ2-5
CASSLVASLQETQYF
>TRBV5-1|TRBJ2-1
CASSLALEHTTIYNEQFF
>TRBV12-3/TRBV12-4|TRBJ2-1
CASSFGSGRNEQFF
>TRBV6-1|TRBJ1-2
CASSSGQVYGYTF
>TRBV5-1|TRBJ2-5
CASSTRGRGTQYF